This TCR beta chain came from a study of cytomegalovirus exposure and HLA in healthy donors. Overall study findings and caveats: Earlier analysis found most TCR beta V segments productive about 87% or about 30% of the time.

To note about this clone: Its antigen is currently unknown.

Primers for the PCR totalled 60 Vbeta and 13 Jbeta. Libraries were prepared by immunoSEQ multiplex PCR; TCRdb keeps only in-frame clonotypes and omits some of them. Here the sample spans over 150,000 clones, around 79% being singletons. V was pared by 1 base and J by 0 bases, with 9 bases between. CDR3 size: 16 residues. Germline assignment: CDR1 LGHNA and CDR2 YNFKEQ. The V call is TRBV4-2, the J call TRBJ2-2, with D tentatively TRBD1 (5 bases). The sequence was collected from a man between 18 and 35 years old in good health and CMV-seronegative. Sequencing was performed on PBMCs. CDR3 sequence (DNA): TGTGCCAGCAGCCAAGTACAGGTCGCGAACACCGGGGAGCTGTTTTTT. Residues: CASSQVQVANTGELFF.